These 27 T cell receptor beta chains share one sample of origin, sequenced in a study of blood T cell repertoires in COVID-19. Measured with immunoSEQ multiplex PCR; TCRdb has only the in-frame clones, and not every one. This sample yields approximately 90,000 clones, of which over 75% are seen a single time; nearly 4.5% belongs to the top ten. Specimen: peripheral blood. The receptor set was obtained from a man aged 60-69 years with acute or convalescent COVID-19.

This rearrangement joins TRBV4-3 to TRBJ2-2; D is unclear. The germline gives CDR1 LGHNA, CDR2 YSLEER. The ends were cut back, 0 bases at V and 4 bases at J, with 9 bases in the middle. This CDR3 has 15 amino acids. CDR3: CASSQDIFGTGELFF. In DNA form, the CDR3 reads TGCGCCAGCAGCCAAGATATATTCGGCACCGGGGAGCTGTTTTTT.

The chain joins TRBV9 to TRBJ2-1; D ambiguous. CDR3 length: 12 amino acids. Trimming pared 0 bases from V and 7 bases from J, leaving 5 bases between. Germline V lookup: CDR1 SGDLS, CDR2 YYNGEE. The CDR3 bases are TGTGCCAGCAGCGTAGCGGTGAATGAGCAGTTCTTC. It codes for CASSVAVNEQFF.

The genes are TRBV9 and TRBJ1-3, with unresolved D. The CDR3 has 16 residues. From germline, CDR1 is SGDLS and CDR2 YYNGEE. V was clipped by 6 bases and J by 0 bases, with 16 bases between them. DNA of the CDR3: TGTGCCAGCACCCCCCCAGGTCCGGTCTCTGGAAACACCATATATTTT. Amino acids: CASTPPGPVSGNTIYF.

This clone has only one observation. This rearrangement joins TRBV5-5 to TRBJ1-2, with 12 bases that match TRBD1. J gave up 7 bases and V 2 bases, and 6 bases lay outside the gene matches. CDR1 and CDR2 from the germline V gene are SGHKS and YYEKEE (reference sequence). CDR3 length: 15 amino acids. CDR3 bases: TGTGCCAGCAGCTTCCAGGGACAGGGGGCGGGTGGCTACACCTTC. This encodes CASSFQGQGAGGYTF.

This clone was picked up many times. V and J are TRBV29-1 and TRBJ1-1; maybe TRBD1 (5 bases). Per the germline V gene, CDR1 is SQVTM and CDR2 is ANQGSEA. The CDR3 consists of 13 residues. V was trimmed by 3 bases and J by 1 base, leaving 9 bases between them. CDR3 residues: CSVDRQRNTEAFF. CDR3 DNA sequence: TGCAGCGTTGATCGACAGAGGAACACTGAAGCTTTCTTT.

This sequence joins TRBV27 and TRBJ2-1; a possible D gene is TRBD2 (5 bases). This CDR3 has 13 residues. Trimming took 5 bases from V and 5 from J, leaving 10 bases between them. Germline CDR1 reads MNHEY; CDR2 reads SMNVEV (reference sequence). DNA for the CDR3: TGTGCCAGCAGTGTCGGGGAAAACAATGAGCAGTTCTTC. Amino acids: CASSVGENNEQFF.

The rearrangement uses TRBV19 and TRBJ2-1; 8 bases match TRBD1. Trimming took 5 bases from V and 4 from J; bases not matched to a gene: 7. Germline assignment: CDR1 LNHDA and CDR2 SQIVND (reference sequence). The CDR3 loop spans 15 amino acids. CDR3 in amino acids: CASSSNRGKYNEQFF. CDR3 in DNA: TGTGCCAGTAGTTCAAACAGGGGGAAGTACAATGAGCAGTTCTTC. Full variable domain (missing parts from reference TRBV19 and TRBJ2-1): DGGITQSPKYLFRKEGQNVTLSCEQNLNHDAMYWYRQDPGQGLRLIYYSQIVNDFQKGDIAEGYSVSREKKESFPLTVTSAQKNPTAFYLCASSSNRGKYNEQFFGPGTRLTVL.

The genes are TRBV2 and TRBJ1-1; TRBD1 matches at 7 bases. Trimming took 11 bases from V and 2 from J; bases not matched to a gene: 20. The CDR3 consists of 17 residues. Germline-derived CDR1 and CDR2 are SNHLY and FYNNEI. This CDR3 reads CARSGRPQGQINTEAFF. Written as DNA, the CDR3 is TGTGCCCGCTCCGGTCGCCCCCAGGGACAGATCAACACTGAAGCTTTCTTT.

The genes are TRBV5-8 and TRBJ2-2; D is uncertain. The CDR3 totals 16 residues. Trimming pared 4 bases from V and 3 bases from J, leaving 16 bases between. The V gene's germline CDR1 is SGHTS and CDR2 YDEGEE. The CDR3 reads CASSPDSRHDTGELFF. For the CDR3, the DNA is TGTGCCAGCAGCCCAGATTCGAGGCACGACACCGGGGAGCTGTTTTTT. The whole variable domain, remainder taken from reference TRBV5-8 and TRBJ2-2, is EAGVTQSPTHLIKTRGQQATLRCSPISGHTSVYWYQQALGLGLQFLLWYDEGEERNRGNFPPRFSGRQFPNYSSELNVNALELEDSALYLCASSPDSRHDTGELFFGEGSRLTVL.

The chain is built from TRBV7-2 and TRBJ2-1; 8 bases match TRBD1. The CDR3 spans 19 residues. Germline V lookup: CDR1 SGHTA, CDR2 FQGNSA. Losses at the gene ends were 5 bases for V and 0 bases for J; bases not matched to a gene: 15. Written as DNA, the CDR3 is TGTGCCAGCAGCAGAATAAGGACAGGGAAGAGCAGCTCCTACAATGAGCAGTTCTTC. It specifies CASSRIRTGKSSSYNEQFF.

The rearrangement joins TRBV7-9 to TRBJ2-7; the match to TRBD2 covers 14 bases. In germline, CDR1 is SEHNR, CDR2 FQNEAQ (reference sequence). The CDR3 spans 17 residues. Unmatched junction bases numbered 11, after V lost 5 bases and J lost 5 bases. DNA for the CDR3: TGTGCCAGCAGCCGCGGACTAGCGGGAGGCGCCCACGACGAGCAGTACTTC. Residues: CASSRGLAGGAHDEQYF.

The CDR3 DNA is TGCGCCAGCAGCCAAGAGGCTAGCGGGGGGGCTCAGGAGCAGTTCTTC. Translated, it gives CASSQEASGGAQEQFF. The rearrangement joins TRBV4-1 to TRBJ2-1; TRBD2 aligns across 12 bases. V trimming: 0 bases; J trimming: 10 bases; junction bases outside the gene matches: 7. From germline, CDR1 is MGHRA and CDR2 YSYEKL. This CDR3 contains 16 residues.

This chain connects TRBV9 to TRBJ2-3; the match to TRBD2 covers 8 bases. The germline V gene encodes CDR1 SGDLS and CDR2 YYNGEE. V lost 4 bases to trimming and J lost 3 bases; unmatched junction nucleotides: 10. The CDR3 loop spans 16 amino acids. CDR3 DNA sequence: TGTGCCAGCAGCCACCCCGGGGGGGTGAGTACAGATACGCAGTATTTT. Translating gives CASSHPGGVSTDTQYF.

The rearrangement joins TRBV7-8 to TRBJ2-7, with D uncertain. Per germline, CDR1 SGHVS and CDR2 FQNEAQ. The CDR3 runs to 15 residues. Trimming removed 5 bases at V and 0 bases at J, with 14 bases between. The CDR3 loop is CASSLQPISSYEQYF. CDR3 nucleotides: TGTGCCAGCAGCCTCCAACCAATTAGCTCCTACGAGCAGTACTTC.

The rearrangement joins TRBV7-6 to TRBJ2-1; 8 nucleotides match TRBD2. The CDR3 sequence is 17 residues long. Per the germline V gene, CDR1 is SGHVS and CDR2 is FNYEAQ. V shed 4 bases, J shed 8 bases, and the junction held 16 bases outside the gene matches. The CDR3 sequence: CASSSGPAGGFTDEQFF. CDR3 nucleotides: TGTGCCAGCAGCTCGGGGCCGGCGGGGGGATTTACGGATGAGCAGTTCTTC.

The chain carries TRBV4-3 and TRBJ2-3, with 8 bases identical to TRBD1. Germline loops: CDR1 LGHNA, CDR2 YSLEER. The CDR3 loop spans 16 amino acids. The J segment lost 4 bases and the V segment lost 1 base, leaving 7 bases of the junction unmatched. This CDR3 reads CASSQGGQGYSDTQYF. The DNA of the CDR3 is TGCGCCAGCAGCCAAGGAGGACAGGGTTATTCAGATACGCAGTATTTT.

This clone was counted many times. CDR3 DNA: TGTGCCAGCAGCCGGGAGCTCGCGGGGGAGACCCAGTACTTC. It specifies CASSRELAGETQYF. The chain joins TRBV11-3 to TRBJ2-5; TRBD2 is a possible D gene (6 bases). Germline CDR1 reads SGHNT; CDR2 reads YENEEA. V lost 5 bases to trimming and J lost 5 bases, with 15 bases between them. The CDR3 is 14 amino acids.

The chain combines TRBV28 with TRBJ1-2; no firm D call. Trimming stripped 3 bases from V and 4 bases from J, with 9 bases between. The CDR3 loop spans 13 amino acids. Germline V lookup: CDR1 MDHEN, CDR2 SYDVKM. Here the CDR3 reads CASSLERGYGYTF. CDR3 coding DNA: TGTGCCAGCAGTTTGGAGCGAGGCTATGGCTACACCTTC.

V usage is TRBV25-1 and J usage is TRBJ2-7, with 8 nucleotides matching TRBD1. Germline CDR1 reads MGHDK; CDR2 reads SYGVNS. After removal of 6 bases from V and 0 bases from J, the junction contained 7 bases not matched to a gene. CDR3 size: 15 residues. CDR3 DNA sequence: TGTGCCAGCAGGAGACAGGGGTGGGCCTCCTACGAGCAGTACTTC. This translates into CASRRQGWASYEQYF.

The chain links TRBV19 to TRBJ2-1, with 11 bases lining up with TRBD1. Losses at the gene ends were 4 bases for V and 3 bases for J; bases not matched to a gene: 5. Germline V lookup: CDR1 LNHDA, CDR2 SQIVND (reference sequence). The CDR3 loop spans 16 amino acids. This CDR3 is CASSNTGTGGYNEQFF. For the CDR3, the DNA is TGTGCCAGTAGTAATACCGGGACAGGGGGCTACAATGAGCAGTTCTTC.

The rearrangement joins TRBV6-6 to TRBJ1-1; 8 bases match TRBD1. Germline loops: CDR1 MNHNY, CDR2 SVGAGI (reference sequence). The V segment lost 5 bases and the J segment 6 bases; nucleotides outside the gene matches: 5. The CDR3 has 13 residues. The CDR3 nucleotides are TGTGCCAGCAGTGGACAGGGTCCCTCTGAAGCTTTCTTT. This sequence encodes CASSGQGPSEAFF.

The table lists this clone with a count of one. Other nucleotide sequences in the sample specify the same CDR3. This chain links TRBV9 with TRBJ1-5; D is possibly TRBD1 (6 bases). This CDR3 is 15 amino acids long. Germline V lookup: CDR1 SGDLS, CDR2 YYNGEE. V was cut by 0 bases and J by 3 bases, with 10 bases left in between. The CDR3 coding sequence is TGTGCCAGCAGCGTAGATGGACAGCCCAATCAGCCCCAGCATTTT. As protein: CASSVDGQPNQPQHF.

This clone is a singleton in its sample. The chain recombines TRBV11-2 with TRBJ2-1, with 9 bases that match TRBD2. Germline V gene lookup returns CDR1 SGHAT and CDR2 FQNNGV. V shed 1 base, J shed 8 bases, and the junction held 6 bases outside the gene matches. The CDR3 sequence is 15 residues long. DNA for the CDR3: TGTGCCAGCAGCTTAGTTAGCGGGAGATGGGATGAGCAGTTCTTC. Encoded protein: CASSLVSGRWDEQFF.

The chain joins TRBV6-6 to TRBJ1-5, with 8 bases identical to TRBD1. The CDR3 covers 17 residues. The V gene's germline CDR1 is MNHNY and CDR2 SVGAGI (reference sequence). Unmatched junction bases numbered 11, after V lost 5 bases and J lost 2 bases. CDR3 coding DNA: TGTGCCAGCAGTCCCACAGGGGGTAGAGTTCGCAATCAGCCCCAGCATTTT. Translated, it gives CASSPTGGRVRNQPQHF.

The rearrangement joins TRBV5-8 to TRBJ1-1; the D is unclear. The V and J ends lost 0 bases and 1 base respectively, with 7 bases between them. This CDR3 is built from 14 residues. CDR1 is SGHTS, CDR2 YDEGEE, per germline. The CDR3 spells CASSLGLENTEAFF. Here the CDR3 DNA reads TGTGCCAGCAGCTTGGGATTAGAGAACACTGAAGCTTTCTTT.

The rearrangement links TRBV11-2 to TRBJ2-7; tentative D call: TRBD2 (6 bases). The CDR3 contains 17 residues. CDR1 is SGHAT and CDR2 is FQNNGV in the germline V gene. V lost 7 bases and J 2 bases, leaving 24 bases between the germline ends. This CDR3 is CASTQSKEGSWTYEQYF. The CDR3 nucleotides are TGTGCCAGCACCCAATCCAAGGAGGGCAGTTGGACCTACGAGCAGTACTTC.

The gene calls are TRBV30 and TRBJ1-2; a possible D gene is TRBD1 (6 bases). CDR1 and CDR2 from the germline V gene are GTSNPN and SVGIG (reference sequence). Trimming took 4 bases from V and 4 from J, leaving 10 bases between them. This CDR3 has 12 residues. The CDR3 spells CAWNADSYGYTF. The CDR3, as DNA: TGTGCCTGGAACGCGGACAGCTATGGCTACACCTTC.